The 9 T cell receptor beta chains presented below share a single source sample, sequenced in a study of shared clonotypes between healthy human individuals (TCRdb year 2020). The library was built by means of the immunoSEQ multiplex PCR assay. Drawn from immuneACCESS, this table holds only the in-frame rearrangements with V and J called that TCRdb kept. Clones are partly lost; checked studies trace under half to an unresolved V gene and leave the rest unexplained. The sample table lists roughly 1,000,000 clones, around 82% of them with a count of one. The biggest ten clones account for 0.5% to 0.6% of the sample. Sequencing input: memory CD4+ T cells from PBMCs. The sample's cell subset or site label, decoded: CD45RA-negative fraction. The origin of the receptors is a man younger than 30 in good health. Some clones in this sample may be carry-over from other donors' samples.

The rearrangement links TRBV6-5 to TRBJ2-7, with TRBD1 identical over 11 bases. Germline V gene data show CDR1 as MNHEY and CDR2 as SVGAGI. The CDR3 runs 16 residues. V dropped 4 bases and J dropped 2; count of bases not matched to a gene: 7. CDR3 in DNA: TGTGCCAGCAGTTCCTTTGGGACAGGGGGGGCCTACGAGCAGTACTTC. Residues: CASSSFGTGGAYEQYF.

The rearrangement joins TRBV7-2 to TRBJ2-5; weak D call: TRBD2 (7 bases). This CDR3 region has 14 residues. Per the germline V gene, CDR1 is SGHTA and CDR2 is FQGNSA. V was cut by 5 bases and J by 4 bases, with 14 bases left in between. As DNA, the CDR3 is TGTGCCAGCAGCCCCCTAGGGGGGGGAGAGACCCAGTACTTC. Translated: CASSPLGGGETQYF.

This clone appeared a few times. This chain connects TRBV28 to TRBJ1-2; the D is unclear. This CDR3 is built from 15 residues. The ends were cut back, 7 bases at V and 0 bases at J, with 15 bases in the middle. Germline V gives CDR1 MDHEN, CDR2 SYDVKM. CDR3 bases: TGTGCCAGCATGGGCACCGGTAGTTCTAACTATGGCTACACCTTC. It encodes CASMGTGSSNYGYTF.

V gene TRBV28 combines with J gene TRBJ1-1; a weak D match, TRBD1 (5 bases). From germline, CDR1 is MDHEN and CDR2 SYDVKM. The V end lost 5 bases, the J end lost 1 base, and 20 bases lay between the germline ends. CDR3 length equals 17 residues. CDR3 nucleotides: TGTGCCAGCAGTGGTCAGTGGGGCTTGAACACGAACACTGAAGCTTTCTTT. Its translation: CASSGQWGLNTNTEAFF.

V is TRBV7-8 and J is TRBJ2-1; 7 positions agree with TRBD2. Per germline, CDR1 SGHVS and CDR2 FQNEAQ. There are 14 residues in the CDR3. V lost 2 bases and J lost 5; bases outside the gene matches: 3. In DNA form, the CDR3 reads TGTGCCAGCAGCTTACGGACTAGAGACAATGAGCAGTTCTTC. It specifies CASSLRTRDNEQFF. Full variable domain (rest looked up from reference TRBV7-8 and TRBJ2-1): GAGVSQSPRYKVAKRGQDVALRCDPISGHVSLFWYQQALGQGPEFLTYFQNEAQLDKSGLPSDRFFAERPEGSVSTLKIQRTQQEDSAVYLCASSLRTRDNEQFFGPGTRLTVL.

The chain combines TRBV4-1 with TRBJ2-1, with 7 bases identical to TRBD2. The CDR3 extends over 16 amino acids. In germline, CDR1 is MGHRA, CDR2 YSYEKL. V gave up 0 bases and J gave up 6 bases; unmatched junction bases: 8. The CDR3 spells CASSQDIAGVRNEQFF. CDR3 in DNA: TGCGCCAGCAGCCAAGATATTGCGGGAGTACGCAATGAGCAGTTCTTC.

This clone was detected a few times. The J gene is TRBJ2-2, the V gene TRBV19; the match to TRBD2 covers 11 bases. CDR3 length: 13 residues. From germline, CDR1 is LNHDA and CDR2 SQIVND (reference sequence). V lost 9 bases to trimming and J lost 6 bases; unmatched junction nucleotides: 3. The CDR3 sequence: CASGTSGPGELFF. In DNA, the CDR3 is TGTGCCAGCGGGACTAGCGGCCCCGGGGAGCTGTTTTTT.

The DNA of the CDR3 is TGTGCCAGCAGCGTATTGACAGTCGGGGAGCAGTTCTTC. It specifies CASSVLTVGEQFF. V usage is TRBV28 and J usage is TRBJ2-1; D possibly corresponds to TRBD1 (5 bases). This CDR3 is 13 amino acids long. The V end lost 6 bases, the J end lost 10 bases, and 16 bases lay between the germline ends. Germline lookup yields CDR1 MDHEN and CDR2 SYDVKM.

The chain carries TRBV7-2 and TRBJ2-5, with D hard to call. V shed 5 bases and J shed 7 bases, with 17 bases lying between them. CDR1 is SGHTA and CDR2 is FQGNSA in the germline V gene. CDR3 length: 14 residues. The CDR3 DNA reads TGTGCCAGCAGCCTAGGACGGACGATAGGGACCCAGTACTTC. It encodes CASSLGRTIGTQYF. Full variable domain (missing parts from reference TRBV7-2 and TRBJ2-5): GAGVSQSPSNKVTEKGKDVELRCDPISGHTALYWYRQSLGQGLEFLIYFQGNSAPDKSGLPSDRFSAERTGGSVSTLTIQRTQQEDSAVYLCASSLGRTIGTQYFGPGTRLLVL.